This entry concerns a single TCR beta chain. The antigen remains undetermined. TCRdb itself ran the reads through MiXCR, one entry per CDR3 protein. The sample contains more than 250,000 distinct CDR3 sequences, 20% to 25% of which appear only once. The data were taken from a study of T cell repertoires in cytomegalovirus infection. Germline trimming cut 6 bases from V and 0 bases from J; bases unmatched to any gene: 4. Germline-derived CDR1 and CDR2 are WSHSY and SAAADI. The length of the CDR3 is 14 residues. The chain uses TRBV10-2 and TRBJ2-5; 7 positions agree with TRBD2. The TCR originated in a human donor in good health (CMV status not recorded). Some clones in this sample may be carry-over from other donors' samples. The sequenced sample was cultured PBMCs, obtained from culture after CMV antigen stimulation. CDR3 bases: TGCGCCAGCAGCCGAGCGGGAAACCAAGAGACCCAGTACTTC. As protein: CASSRAGNQETQYF.